Each of the 2 T cell receptor beta chains below was sequenced from the same sample in a study of cytomegalovirus exposure and HLA in healthy donors. The PCR was carried out with 60 Vbeta primers and 13 Jbeta primers. TCRdb's copy holds only in-frame clones and misses some; the assay was immunoSEQ multiplex PCR. The top ten hold 3% to 3.5% of the sample, which has around 150,000 clones, over 80% seen once. Sequenced input: PBMCs. These receptors all come from a male donor in good health and CMV-seronegative.

This clone was recorded once. V gene TRBV7-3 combines with J gene TRBJ2-3; TRBD1 is a possible D gene (5 bases). Germline lookup yields CDR1 SGHTA and CDR2 FQGTGA. V was pared by 8 bases and J by 6 bases, with 15 bases between. The CDR3 is made up of 13 amino acids. Here the CDR3 DNA reads TGTGCCAGCTCCCAGGGCCTTGGGGATACGCAGTATTTT. Translation: CASSQGLGDTQYF.

This clone was seen a single time. This rearrangement joins TRBV6-5 to TRBJ2-5; weak D call: TRBD2 (5 bases). The CDR3 has 15 residues. V shed 6 bases and J shed 5 bases, with 19 bases lying between them. Per the germline V gene, CDR1 is MNHEY and CDR2 is SVGAGI. The CDR3 sequence: CASRPFAGGRETQYF. CDR3 DNA sequence: TGTGCCAGCAGGCCATTCGCGGGTGGGCGGGAGACCCAGTACTTC.